This TCR beta chain was recovered during a study of cytomegalovirus exposure and HLA in healthy donors. The study, taken as a whole, reports: Per a later analysis, 18,000 or so TCR beta sequences showed association with HLA alleles at 0.05 false discovery rate. Accurate prediction of HLA-A and HLA-B alleles (for most subjects) was reportedly achieved from TCR beta sequences.

The PCR contained 60 Vbeta and 13 Jbeta primers. Method: immunoSEQ multiplex PCR; TCRdb's copy keeps in-frame clones and lacks some. The data contain 100,000 or so clones, over 12% of them singletons. The germline V gene has CDR1 GTSNPN and CDR2 SVGIG (reference sequence). CDR3 size: 13 residues. V lost 0 bases and J lost 7, with 10 bases in between. With respect to this clone: Its antigen is still unknown.

J is TRBJ2-1 and V is TRBV30; no clear D gene. Sample: PBMCs. This clonotype was obtained from a female donor in good health and CMV-seronegative. The CDR3 region is CAWSVLSLNEQFF. The CDR3 DNA sequence: TGTGCCTGGAGTGTACTAAGCTTAAATGAGCAGTTCTTC.